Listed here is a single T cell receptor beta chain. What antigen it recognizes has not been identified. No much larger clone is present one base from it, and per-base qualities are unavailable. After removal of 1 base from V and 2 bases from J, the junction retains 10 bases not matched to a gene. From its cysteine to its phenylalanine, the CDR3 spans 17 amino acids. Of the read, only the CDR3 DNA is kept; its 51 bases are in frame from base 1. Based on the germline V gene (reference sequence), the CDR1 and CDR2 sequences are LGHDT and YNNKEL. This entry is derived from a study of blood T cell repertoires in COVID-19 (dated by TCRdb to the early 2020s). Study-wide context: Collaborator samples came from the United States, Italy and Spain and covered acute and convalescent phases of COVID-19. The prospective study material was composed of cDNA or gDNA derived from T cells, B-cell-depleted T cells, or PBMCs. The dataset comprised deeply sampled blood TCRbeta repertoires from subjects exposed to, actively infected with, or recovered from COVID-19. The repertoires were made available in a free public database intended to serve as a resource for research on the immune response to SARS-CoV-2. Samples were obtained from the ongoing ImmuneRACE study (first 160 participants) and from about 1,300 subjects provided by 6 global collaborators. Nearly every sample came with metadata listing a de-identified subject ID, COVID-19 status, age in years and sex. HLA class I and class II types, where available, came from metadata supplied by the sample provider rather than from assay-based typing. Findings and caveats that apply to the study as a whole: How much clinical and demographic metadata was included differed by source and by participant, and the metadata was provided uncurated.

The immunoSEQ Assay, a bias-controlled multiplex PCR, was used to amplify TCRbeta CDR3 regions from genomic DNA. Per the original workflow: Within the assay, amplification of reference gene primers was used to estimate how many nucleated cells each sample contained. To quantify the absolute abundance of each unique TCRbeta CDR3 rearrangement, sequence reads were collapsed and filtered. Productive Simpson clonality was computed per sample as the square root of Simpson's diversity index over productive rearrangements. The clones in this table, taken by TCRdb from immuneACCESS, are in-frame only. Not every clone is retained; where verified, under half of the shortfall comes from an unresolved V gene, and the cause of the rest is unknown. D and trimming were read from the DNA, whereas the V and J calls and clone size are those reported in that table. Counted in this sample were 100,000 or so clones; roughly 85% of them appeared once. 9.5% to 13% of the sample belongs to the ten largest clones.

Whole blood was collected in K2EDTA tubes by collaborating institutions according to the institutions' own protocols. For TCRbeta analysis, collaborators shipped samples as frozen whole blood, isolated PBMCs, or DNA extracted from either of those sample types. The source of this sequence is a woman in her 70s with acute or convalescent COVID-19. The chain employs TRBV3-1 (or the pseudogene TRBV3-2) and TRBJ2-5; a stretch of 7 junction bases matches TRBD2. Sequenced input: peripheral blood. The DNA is TGTGCCAGCAGCCAAGGGACTAGTTTTGCCGTGCAAGAGACCCAGTACTTC. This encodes CASSQGTSFAVQETQYF.